The 27 T cell receptor beta chains listed next were all sequenced from one sample in a study of blood T cells in healthy people across ages. It was with a sample-barcoded 5' primer and a J-beta primer mix that a second PCR of about 7 to 12 cycles was run. TCRdb reanalysed the 5' RACE reads using MiXCR and keeps one entry per CDR3 protein. Found here are about 730,000 distinct CDR3 sequences, more than 40% of them singletons; the top ten hold more than 20%. Input material: blood. The receptor set was obtained from a woman aged 55-70 years in good health.

As for this clonotype: At one boundary the junction diverges from the germline segment, which might be a read error. V gene TRBV7-9 combines with J gene TRBJ2-5; 12 nucleotides agree with TRBD2. CDR3 length: 18 residues. Looked up from germline, CDR1 is SEHNR and CDR2 is FQNEAQ (reference sequence). CDR3: CAGSPRTSGMVGRETQYF. For the CDR3, the DNA is TGTGCCGGCAGCCCGAGGACTAGCGGGATGGTGGGTAGGGAGACCCAGTACTTC.

As to this clonotype: A much larger clone lies a single base off, so this may be a read error. CDR3: CASSQVKGQRLNEQFF. DNA for the CDR3: TGCGCCAGCAGCCAAGTTAAAGGACAGAGGTTAAATGAGCAGTTCTTC. This chain uses TRBV4-1 with TRBJ2-1; a weak D match, TRBD1 (6 bases). Trimming shortened V by 1 base and J by 7 bases, and 17 bases separated the two germline ends. Germline V gene lookup returns CDR1 MGHRA and CDR2 YSYEKL. This CDR3 has 16 residues.

Comments on this clonotype: It is likely a read error, because the conserved phenylalanine at the end of the CDR3 is missing. The J gene is TRBJ2-1, the V gene TRBV13; D is unclear. The length of the CDR3 is 14 residues. Per the germline V gene, CDR1 is PRHDT and CDR2 is FYEKMQ (reference sequence). V was pared by 0 bases and J by 4 bases, with 7 bases between. CDR3 sequence (DNA): TGTGCCAGCAGCTTAGGCCTACGGTACAATGAGCAGTTCTTA. Translated: CASSLGLRYNEQFL.

This clonotype was counted only a few times. This chain joins TRBV3-1 and TRBJ2-5; the match to TRBD2 covers 9 bases. The CDR3 has 17 residues. Germline V lookup: CDR1 LGHDT, CDR2 YNNKEL (reference sequence). The trim removed 4 bases at V and 1 base at J, leaving 10 bases unmatched. The CDR3 region has the DNA TGTGCCAGCAGCCCAAATCTAGCGGGGTTACTCCAAGAGACCCAGTACTTC. This sequence encodes CASSPNLAGLLQETQYF.

This clonotype was seen only a few times. This chain links TRBV11-2 with TRBJ2-1; D may match TRBD1 or TRBD2 (5 bases each). The germline gives CDR1 SGHAT, CDR2 FQNNGV. Trimming took 2 bases from V and 9 from J, leaving 17 bases between them. The CDR3 is made up of 15 amino acids. The CDR3 sequence: CASSLSGVGTSEQFF. CDR3 DNA sequence: TGTGCCAGCAGCTTAAGCGGAGTCGGGACGAGTGAGCAGTTCTTC.

The V and J genes are TRBV27 and TRBJ2-5, with D possibly matching TRBD2 (7 bases). Germline CDR1 reads MNHEY; CDR2 reads SMNVEV (reference sequence). The CDR3 sequence is 15 residues long. In DNA, the CDR3 is TGTGCAACTGGGGGGGCTGCCCGGTTCCAAGAGACCCAGTACTTC. Translating gives CATGGAARFQETQYF.

On this clonotype itself: At one boundary the junction diverges from the germline segment, which might be a read error. The V gene is TRBV6-2 or TRBV6-3, the J gene TRBJ1-6, with 7 bases lining up with TRBD1. The CDR3 spans 13 residues. Germline CDR1 is MNHEY and CDR2 is SVGEGT. The chain's CDR3 is CAGTTGQDSLLHF. In DNA form, the CDR3 reads TGTGCCGGAACGACAGGGCAAGATTCACTCCTCCACTTT.

The CDR3 here is CASSQEGLAGAGANVLTF. The CDR3 DNA reads TGTGCCAGCAGCCAAGAGGGACTAGCGGGGGCTGGGGCCAACGTCCTGACTTTC. This sequence joins TRBV3-1 and TRBJ2-6; 14 bases map to TRBD2. The CDR3 consists of 18 residues. Germline V gene lookup returns CDR1 LGHDT and CDR2 YNNKEL (reference sequence). Trimming removed 0 bases from V and 2 bases from J; junction bases left unmatched: 0.

The chain joins TRBV6-1 to TRBJ2-7, with unresolved D. The V end lost 0 bases, the J end lost 5 bases, and 14 bases lay between the germline ends. From germline, CDR1 is MNHNS and CDR2 SASEGT. This CDR3 comprises 15 residues. The CDR3 is CASSEAHGFADEQYF. CDR3 bases: TGTGCCAGCAGTGAAGCGCACGGATTTGCGGACGAGCAGTACTTC.

V is TRBV6-5 and J is TRBJ2-2, with 7 bases identical to TRBD2. Germline loops: CDR1 MNHEY, CDR2 SVGAGI. This CDR3 has 17 residues. The J segment lost 2 bases and the V segment lost 2 bases, leaving 8 bases of the junction unmatched. The CDR3 protein is CASSYSFGTTNTGELFF. CDR3 DNA: TGTGCCAGCAGTTACAGTTTTGGGACTACCAACACCGGGGAGCTGTTTTTT.

The chain carries TRBV18 and TRBJ2-1; 11 bases are a match to TRBD2. Per germline, CDR1 KGHSH and CDR2 LQKENI. The ends lost 2 bases at V and 5 bases at J; junction bases unmatched: 5. The CDR3 spans 16 residues. The DNA of the CDR3 is TGTGCCAGCTCACCAAGTAGCGGGGGGGCCGACAATGAGCAGTTCTTC. It is translated as CASSPSSGGADNEQFF.

V usage is TRBV27 and J usage is TRBJ2-7; a weak D match, TRBD1 (6 bases). This CDR3 has 15 amino acids. CDR1 is MNHEY and CDR2 is SMNVEV in the germline V gene (reference sequence). V was shortened by 4 bases and J by 5 bases, with 18 bases between the two germline ends. CDR3 sequence reads: CASSSPGQGHHEQYF. As DNA, the CDR3 is TGTGCCAGCAGTTCTCCGGGGCAGGGGCACCACGAGCAGTACTTC.

For this clonotype: The junction and the germline gene differ at one end; a read error may be behind it. V and J are TRBV11-1 and TRBJ2-3; tentatively, D is TRBD1 (7 bases). CDR1 SGHAT and CDR2 FQDESV come from the germline V gene (reference sequence). The CDR3 runs to 17 residues. Here the CDR3 DNA reads TGTGCCAGCAGCTTCGGGTACGGACAGGAGGGTACAGAGACGCAGTATTTT. This gives the protein CASSFGYGQEGTETQYF. Together with reference TRBV11-1 and TRBJ2-3, the CDR3 gives the full variable domain: EAEVAQSPRYKITEKSQAVAFWCDPISGHATLYWYRQILGQGPELLVQFQDESVVDDSQLPKDRFSAERLKGVDSTLKIQPAELGDSAMYLCASSFGYGQEGTETQYFGPGTRLTVL.

The chain recombines TRBV29-1 with TRBJ2-1; TRBD2 aligns across 11 bases. The DNA end favors TRBJ2-7, so the J call may be wrong. Germline V CDR1 and CDR2: SQVTM, ANQGSEA. CDR3 length: 14 amino acids. DNA of the CDR3: TGCAGCGTTACCCGACTAGCGGGGTACAATGAGCAGTACTTC. Its translation is CSVTRLAGYNEQYF.

There are a few counts of this clonotype. The V call is TRBV7-2, the J call TRBJ2-5; D remains unclear. The CDR3 sequence is 13 residues long. Trimming cost V 5 bases and J 6 bases, with 13 bases left between them. The germline CDR1 and CDR2 sequences are SGHTA and FQGNSA. The CDR3 spells CASSAVGSKTQYF. As DNA, the CDR3 is TGTGCCAGCAGCGCAGTTGGTTCAAAGACCCAGTACTTC.

The chain recombines TRBV12-3 or TRBV12-4 with TRBJ1-6; D remains unclear. The CDR3 contains 13 residues. Trimming took off 6 bases at V and 8 bases at J, with 11 bases between the two ends. The CDR3 DNA is TGTGCCAGCAGCCCCCTACGGGATTCACCCCTCCACTTT. Translation gives CASSPLRDSPLHF.

This clonotype was picked up one time. The rearrangement uses TRBV10-3 and TRBJ2-7; D may match TRBD1 or TRBD2 (5 bases each). V shed 11 bases and J shed 2 bases, with 19 bases lying between them. CDR3 size: 14 residues. CDR1 and CDR2 (germline): ENHRY, SYGVKD. The CDR3 loop reads CASRGGLRAYEQYF. In nucleotides, the CDR3 is TGTGCCTCCCGGGGCGGTTTACGAGCCTACGAGCAGTACTTC.

The rearrangement links TRBV29-1 to TRBJ2-1; no reliable D call. V shed 1 base and J shed 6 bases, with 4 bases lying between them. The CDR3 consists of 11 residues. Looked up from germline, CDR1 is SQVTM and CDR2 is ANQGSEA. CDR3 region: CSVEAANEQFF. CDR3 in DNA: TGCAGCGTTGAAGCCGCCAATGAGCAGTTCTTC.

This clonotype was observed many times. The chain joins TRBV10-3 to TRBJ1-2; the D gene is possibly TRBD1 (6 bases). From germline, CDR1 is ENHRY and CDR2 SYGVKD. Trimming took 4 bases from V and 0 from J, leaving 9 bases between them. This CDR3 contains 14 residues. The chain's CDR3 is CAISGTVPNYGYTF. The CDR3 DNA is TGTGCCATCAGTGGGACAGTCCCTAACTATGGCTACACCTTC.

The sample holds one count of this clonotype. V and J are TRBV20-1 and TRBJ2-5; no reliable D call. The DNA end is a closer match to TRBJ2-7, so the J assignment may be wrong. Germline lookup yields CDR1 DFQATT and CDR2 SNEGSKA (reference sequence). The CDR3 is made up of 11 amino acids. The CDR3: CSAEKFHEQYF. The CDR3 nucleotides are TGCAGTGCAGAGAAATTCCACGAGCAGTACTTC.

This clonotype came up many times. The chain couples TRBV6-5 to TRBJ1-2; D is uncertain. This CDR3 has 13 amino acids. Per germline, CDR1 MNHEY and CDR2 SVGAGI. Trimming pared 5 bases from V and 6 bases from J, leaving 13 bases between. The CDR3: CASSVSRVDGYTF. CDR3 DNA: TGTGCCAGCAGTGTCAGTCGGGTCGATGGCTACACCTTC.

This clonotype was found many times. The CDR3 coding sequence is TGTGCCAGCAGCTTGGCGGCGGGCGGGGAGACCCAGTACTTC. It is translated as CASSLAAGGETQYF. The V gene is TRBV5-6, the J gene TRBJ2-5; a weak D match, TRBD2 (5 bases). CDR3 length: 14 residues. Deletions cut 0 bases from V and 5 bases from J, with 11 bases between. Germline V gives CDR1 SGHDT, CDR2 YYEEEE.

The chain joins TRBV6-2 or TRBV6-3 to TRBJ2-7; 9 nucleotides line up with TRBD2. The trim removed 2 bases at V and 5 bases at J, leaving 10 bases unmatched. CDR1 MNHEY and CDR2 SVGEGT come from the germline V gene. This CDR3 is built from 16 residues. In DNA form, the CDR3 reads TGTGCCAGCAGTTACGGGTCTAGCGGGAAAGGTAACGAGCAGTACTTC. This encodes CASSYGSSGKGNEQYF.

This chain links TRBV7-2 with TRBJ2-5; D may be TRBD2 (8 bases). There are 15 residues in the CDR3. Germline V gene sequence: CDR1 SGHTA, CDR2 FQGNSA. V shed 5 bases and J shed 11 bases, with 24 bases lying between them. The CDR3 here is CASSAGGAGVREQYF. The CDR3 bases are TGTGCCAGCAGCGCAGGGGGAGCGGGAGTGAGGGAGCAGTACTTC.

Notes on this clonotype: One end of the junction does not line up with germline, which may come from a read error. V usage is TRBV5-1 and J usage is TRBJ1-6; D is perhaps TRBD1 (5 bases). CDR1 and CDR2 (germline): SGHRS, YFSETQ. CDR3 size: 24 residues. This CDR3 is CAGSLGRGWAVDEQGDIYNSPLHF. The CDR3 coding sequence is TGCGCCGGCAGCTTGGGGCGCGGTTGGGCCGTCGACGAGCAAGGGGATATATATAATTCACCCCTCCACTTT.

A few counts support this clonotype. This chain joins TRBV11-2 and TRBJ2-5; 12 bases line up with TRBD2. Germline V CDR1 and CDR2: SGHAT, FQNNGV. The V segment lost 3 bases and the J segment 2 bases; nucleotides outside the gene matches: 1. The CDR3 loop spans 15 amino acids. CDR3 amino acids: CASSFLAGGQETQYF. CDR3 in DNA: TGTGCCAGCAGCTTTCTAGCGGGGGGGCAAGAGACCCAGTACTTC.

This clonotype was seen at least ten times. The chain recombines TRBV29-1 with TRBJ2-1, with 8 nucleotides matching TRBD2. The CDR3 consists of 15 residues. CDR1 is SQVTM, CDR2 ANQGSEA, per germline. J lost 12 bases, V lost 0 bases, and 13 bases had no gene match. CDR3 nucleotides: TGCAGCGTTGAAGATCGGGAGGGGCAGCCCAGGGGGCAGTTCTTC. It is translated as CSVEDREGQPRGQFF.